Below, 10 T cell receptor beta chains from the same sample are listed, as sequenced in a study of human T cells and chemical hapten exposure. Indicated time point: patch test 1, 2 weeks after DPC sensitization. The treatment: therapeutic diphenylcyclopropenone sensitization with weekly scalp DPC. From the RACE reads, TCRdb called clonotypes with MiXCR, one entry per CDR3 protein. The repertoire consists of 180,000 or so distinct CDR3 sequences, with 20% to 25% occurring once and the leading ten covering under 7%. Sequences were derived from whole blood, sampled in connection with sensitization to the hapten diphenylcyclopropenone (DPC). All receptors come from a woman between 45 and 65 years old with alopecia areata. Some clones in this sample may be carry-over from other donors' samples.

The gene calls are TRBV7-9 and TRBJ2-1; 12 nucleotides agree with TRBD2. Germline CDR1 is SEHNR and CDR2 is FQNEAQ (reference sequence). The length of the CDR3 is 15 residues. Losses at the gene ends were 5 bases for V and 9 bases for J; bases not matched to a gene: 8. CDR3: CASSPALGLAGEQFF. The CDR3, as DNA: TGTGCCAGCAGCCCAGCCCTGGGACTAGCGGGTGAGCAGTTCTTC.

The chain combines TRBV3-1 with TRBJ1-1; the match to TRBD1 covers 8 bases. The trim removed 4 bases at V and 8 bases at J, leaving 6 bases unmatched. CDR1 is LGHDT, CDR2 YNNKEL, per germline (reference sequence). The CDR3 is 13 amino acids. CDR3 DNA: TGTGCCAGCAGCCTTGGACAGGGTGGAGAAGCTTTCTTT. Its translation: CASSLGQGGEAFF.

The chain combines TRBV6-5 with TRBJ1-1, with a weak D call TRBD1 (6 bases). The CDR3 is 17 residues long. Deletions cut 7 bases from V and 2 bases from J, with 23 bases between. CDR1 is MNHEY, CDR2 SVGAGI, per germline. CDR3 nucleotides: TGTGCCAGCACTAAATCCGGGGGGCGCCGGATTAACACTGAAGCTTTCTTT. Its translation: CASTKSGGRRINTEAFF.

The sample holds a few counts of this clonotype. The gene calls are TRBV19 and TRBJ2-3; 8 bases are shared with TRBD2. V shed 3 bases, J shed 5 bases, and the junction held 10 bases outside the gene matches. Germline V lookup: CDR1 LNHDA, CDR2 SQIVND (reference sequence). The CDR3 has 16 residues. CDR3 region: CASSIVGASGLDTQYF. CDR3 DNA: TGTGCCAGTAGTATCGTGGGGGCTAGCGGGTTAGATACGCAGTATTTT. The full variable domain, rest sourced from reference TRBV19 and TRBJ2-3, is DGGITQSPKYLFRKEGQNVTLSCEQNLNHDAMYWYRQDPGQGLRLIYYSQIVNDFQKGDIAEGYSVSREKKESFPLTVTSAQKNPTAFYLCASSIVGASGLDTQYFGPGTRLTVL.

This clonotype was counted a few times. The chain is built from TRBV20-1 and TRBJ2-2, with TRBD1 as a possible D gene (5 bases). The germline V and J ends were trimmed by 5 bases and 6 bases, with 13 bases remaining between them. The CDR3 sequence is 13 residues long. CDR1 DFQATT and CDR2 SNEGSKA come from the germline V gene (reference sequence). CDR3 loop: CSAAPGFSGELFF. The CDR3 region has the DNA TGCAGTGCTGCCCCAGGGTTCTCCGGGGAGCTGTTTTTT.

This rearrangement joins TRBV2 to TRBJ1-2; TRBD1 might be the D (5 bases). Germline values: CDR1 SNHLY, CDR2 FYNNEI. The length of the CDR3 is 13 residues. V was trimmed by 4 bases and J by 6 bases, leaving 12 bases between them. The CDR3 is CASSVAAGHGYTF. The CDR3 region has the DNA TGTGCCAGCAGTGTCGCGGCAGGGCATGGCTACACCTTC.

The rearrangement links TRBV6-1 to TRBJ1-4; 7 nucleotides agree with TRBD1. V dropped 6 bases and J dropped 0; count of bases not matched to a gene: 7. CDR3 length equals 16 residues. CDR1 MNHNS and CDR2 SASEGT come from the germline V gene. Here the CDR3 DNA reads TGTGCCAGCAGCGACAGGGCCAGTGCAACTAATGAAAAACTGTTTTTT. It yields the protein CASSDRASATNEKLFF.

This chain uses TRBV6-5 with TRBJ1-3, with 7 bases that match TRBD1. The V and J ends lost 10 bases and 4 bases, in that order; junction bases with no gene match: 7. Per germline, CDR1 MNHEY and CDR2 SVGAGI. This CDR3 has 13 amino acids. CDR3 DNA: TGTGCCACCCGACCGGGACAGGGAAACACCATATATTTT. Protein product: CATRPGQGNTIYF.

This clonotype has more than one count but fewer than ten. The genes are TRBV3-1 and TRBJ1-2; unclear D gene. Germline CDR1 and CDR2: LGHDT and YNNKEL (reference sequence). The CDR3 has 14 amino acids. Trimming left V 3 bases short and J 4 bases short, with 12 bases between. DNA of the CDR3: TGTGCCAGCAGCCATAGCCAGAGTGTCTATGGCTACACCTTC. This gives the protein CASSHSQSVYGYTF.

V usage is TRBV29-1 and J usage is TRBJ2-3; D ambiguous. Germline CDR1 SQVTM, CDR2 ANQGSEA. V gave up 3 bases and J gave up 7 bases, with 8 bases separating them. There are 11 residues in the CDR3. The CDR3: CSVDTGNTQYF. Written as DNA, the CDR3 is TGCAGCGTTGATACGGGCAATACGCAGTATTTT.